This T cell receptor (beta chain) was captured by sequencing in a study of cytomegalovirus exposure and HLA in healthy donors. The PCR contained 60 Vbeta and 13 Jbeta primers. Generated by immunoSEQ multiplex PCR, the TCRdb table keeps only in-frame clones and is missing some. The table includes more than 140,000 clones, roughly 73% detected once. The germline gives CDR1 SGHNT, CDR2 YYREEE (reference sequence). This CDR3 spans 16 amino acids. The V gene end was trimmed by 1 base and the J gene end by 0 bases; junction bases not matched to a gene: 3. The chain has TRBV5-4 and TRBJ2-3, with 9 bases that match TRBD2. Sequenced: PBMCs. The source is a middle-aged man in good health and CMV-seronegative. Written as DNA, the CDR3 is TGTGCCAGCAGCTTGCGACTAGCGGTTAGCACAGATACGCAGTATTTT. This gives the protein CASSLRLAVSTDTQYF.